This is a list of T cell receptor beta chains from one sample in a study of shared clonotypes between healthy human individuals. The data were produced by immunoSEQ multiplex PCR, yet TCRdb's version contains in-frame clones alone and is incomplete. Of about 2,500,000 clones listed, just over 90% are singletons. What was sequenced was naive CD4+ T cells sorted from blood. Every receptor here comes from a man between 18 and 35 years old in good health. The CDR3 runs from the conserved cysteine through the conserved F or W. D genes are given only for firm matches. Some rows mark clone size as missing; the rest say once, few, many or name a class of expanded clone.

DNA	CDR3	D	size	V	J
TGTGCCAGCAGCGTCGGCACTGAAGCTTTCTTT	CASSVGTEAFF	.	.	TRBV6-1	TRBJ1-1
TGTGCCAGCAGTGGGCAGCTCACAGATACGCAGTATTTT	CASSGQLTDTQYF	.	.	TRBV6-1	TRBJ2-3
TGTGCCAGCAGCCAGGTTTACAGGGTTGAGAATCAGCCCCAGCATTTT	CASSQVYRVENQPQHF	.	.	TRBV14	TRBJ1-5
TGTGCCAGCAGCTTACCTGGAAACACCATATATTTT	CASSLPGNTIYF	.	.	TRBV7-2	TRBJ1-3
TGTGCCAGCTCACCACAAGCAGGGAGGGCCTACGAGCAGTACTTC	CASSPQAGRAYEQYF	TRBD2	.	TRBV18	TRBJ2-7
TGTGCCAGCAGCCCAGGGGGCCGGAATCAGCCCCAGCATTTT	CASSPGGRNQPQHF	TRBD1	.	TRBV7-9	TRBJ1-5
TGTGCCAGCAGCCGTATAGAGGGCCAGTCCTACGAGCAGTACTTC	CASSRIEGQSYEQYF	.	.	TRBV5-6	TRBJ2-7
TGTGCCAGCAGCTTAGTTATAGGTTTGGATGAGCAGTTCTTC	CASSLVIGLDEQFF	.	.	TRBV7-2	TRBJ2-1
TGTGCCAGCAGTGCTGAGAACGTCTATGGCTACACCTTC	CASSAENVYGYTF	.	.	TRBV2	TRBJ1-2
TGTGCCAGCAGCCCGACTCTCGACAGGGCGGAATGGGGTGAAGCTTTCTTT	CASSPTLDRAEWGEAFF	TRBD1	once	TRBV27	TRBJ1-1